This entry lists 21 T cell receptor beta chains sequenced from one sample in a study of post-analysis software for immune sequencing data. Points from the study as a whole: In patients, about 5 TRBV segments were more frequent than in controls, with TRBV5-6, TRBV5-1 and TRBV20-1 among them.

Presence of unique molecular identifiers characterized the TCR beta cDNA libraries. TCRdb independently ran MiXCR on the PCR reads; one entry per CDR3 protein. The table lists about 770,000 distinct CDR3 sequences, around 42% of them singletons. These TCRs are of unknown antigen specificity. Specimen: blood. These receptors were taken from a girl between 5 and 17 years old with multiple sclerosis.

The gene calls are TRBV20-1 and TRBJ2-7; 7 nucleotides line up with TRBD2. CDR1 is DFQATT, CDR2 SNEGSKA, per germline (reference sequence). Trimming removed 0 bases from V and 4 bases from J; junction bases left unmatched: 30. This CDR3 is built from 22 residues. The CDR3 protein is CSARDGLWGGTTQMYKAYEQYF. As DNA, the CDR3 is TGCAGTGCTAGAGATGGGTTATGGGGGGGGACTACCCAGATGTATAAGGCGTACGAGCAGTACTTC.

This clonotype was counted between two and nine times. The V and J genes are TRBV20-1 and TRBJ1-1; D uncertain. V was cut by 8 bases and J by 0 bases, with 10 bases left in between. The CDR3 is made up of 12 amino acids. Germline V gene data show CDR1 as DFQATT and CDR2 as SNEGSKA (reference sequence). The CDR3 is CSSVSLNTEAFF. As DNA, the CDR3 is TGCAGTTCAGTGAGTTTGAACACTGAAGCTTTCTTT.

This clonotype has just a few counts. The chain is built from TRBV29-1 and TRBJ2-7, with a weak D call TRBD2 (6 bases). Trimming removed 5 bases from V and 4 bases from J, with 12 bases in between. The germline V gene encodes CDR1 SQVTM and CDR2 ANQGSEA. The CDR3 runs 12 residues. The CDR3 loop is CSVSGSRYEQYF. CDR3 bases: TGCAGCGTTTCCGGGAGCAGGTACGAGCAGTACTTC.

The DNA of the CDR3 is TGCGCCAGCAGCTTGACACTAGCGGGAGGCGAGCAGTACTTC. Its protein product is CASSLTLAGGEQYF. The J gene is TRBJ2-5, the V gene TRBV5-1; 12 bases are a match to TRBD2. The J call may be in error: the DNA end matches TRBJ2-7 better. This CDR3 comprises 14 residues. CDR1 is SGHRS, CDR2 YFSETQ, per germline.

The chain has TRBV12-3 or TRBV12-4 and TRBJ1-2; D may be TRBD1 (5 bases). This CDR3 is built from 14 residues. The V end lost 3 bases, the J end lost 4 bases, and 12 bases lay between the germline ends. Written as DNA, the CDR3 is TGTGCCAGCAGTTTCATGGGGGGAAGCTATGGCTACACCTTC. The encoded protein is CASSFMGGSYGYTF.

The chain joins TRBV29-1 to TRBJ2-7; possible D gene TRBD2, 5 bases. Germline lookup yields CDR1 SQVTM and CDR2 ANQGSEA. V was pared by 0 bases and J by 2 bases, with 17 bases between. This CDR3 contains 16 residues. Here the CDR3 DNA reads TGCAGCGTTGAAGAGGCCGGGGAGCTCGGGACCTACGAGCAGTACTTC. Translating it yields CSVEEAGELGTYEQYF.

The V and J genes are TRBV11-2 and TRBJ2-1, with D possibly being TRBD2 (6 bases). The DNA end favors TRBJ2-7, so the J call may be wrong. CDR1 is SGHAT, CDR2 FQNNGV, per germline. The CDR3 is 15 residues long. The CDR3, as DNA: TGTGCCAGCAGCTTAGCGGGAGCGGGCTACAATGAGCAGTACTTC. Its protein is CASSLAGAGYNEQYF.

This chain uses TRBV5-1 with TRBJ2-7, with D perhaps matching TRBD2 (6 bases). The V and J ends lost 4 bases and 2 bases respectively, with 16 bases between them. Germline CDR1 reads SGHRS; CDR2 reads YFSETQ. CDR3 length equals 15 residues. Here the CDR3 DNA reads TGCGCCAGCAGCCCGGGGAGGTCGGGGGCCTACGAGCAGTACTTC. Protein sequence: CASSPGRSGAYEQYF. Together with reference TRBV5-1 and TRBJ2-7, the CDR3 gives the full variable domain: KAGVTQTPRYLIKTRGQQVTLSCSPISGHRSVSWYQQTPGQGLQFLFEYFSETQRNKGNFPGRFSGRQFSNSRSEMNVSTLELGDSALYLCASSPGRSGAYEQYFGPGTRLTVT.

V and J are TRBV4-3 and TRBJ2-7, with 8 bases identical to TRBD1. The CDR3 is 15 amino acids. V dropped 0 bases and J dropped 4; count of bases not matched to a gene: 5. Germline V gene data show CDR1 as LGHNA and CDR2 as YSLEER. The CDR3 here is CASSQEVQGAYEQYF. The CDR3 bases are TGCGCCAGCAGCCAAGAGGTCCAGGGGGCTTACGAGCAGTACTTC.

The chain combines TRBV7-9 with TRBJ2-5; D possibly corresponds to TRBD2 (5 bases). Trimming left V 1 base short and J 11 bases short, with 17 bases between. Germline CDR1 SEHNR, CDR2 FQNEAQ (reference sequence). CDR3 length: 14 amino acids. The DNA for the CDR3 is TGTGCCAGCAGCTTAGTGCCAGCCCACGGGGAGCAGTACTTC. Translation: CASSLVPAHGEQYF.

The chain uses TRBV12-3 or TRBV12-4 and TRBJ1-1, with D perhaps TRBD1 (5 bases). V lost 3 bases, J lost 8 bases, and 16 bases lay in between. The CDR3 contains 14 residues. CDR3 in amino acids: CASSFFPGGSEAFF. The DNA for the CDR3 is TGTGCCAGCAGTTTCTTTCCGGGGGGTTCAGAAGCTTTCTTT.

This clonotype was seen a few times. The rearrangement uses TRBV28 and TRBJ2-3, with 8 nucleotides matching TRBD2. The length of the CDR3 is 14 residues. After removal of 7 bases from V and 1 base from J, the junction contained 4 bases not matched to a gene. CDR1 MDHEN and CDR2 SYDVKM come from the germline V gene. The CDR3 bases are TGTGCCAGCAACGGGGGGGCCCGCACAGATACGCAGTATTTT. Translation: CASNGGARTDTQYF.

The rearrangement uses TRBV10-2 and TRBJ2-7, with D possibly TRBD2 on 5 matching bases. Germline V lookup: CDR1 WSHSY, CDR2 SAAADI. The CDR3 is made up of 14 amino acids. V lost 0 bases and J lost 4, with 10 bases in between. The CDR3 region has the DNA TGCGCCAGCAGTGAGTCGGACTGGGAATACGAGCAGTACTTC. Protein sequence: CASSESDWEYEQYF.

The CDR3 sequence: CASSPQGEVDQPQHF. CDR3 DNA: TGTGCCAGCAGTCCCCAGGGGGAGGTGGATCAGCCCCAGCATTTT. The V and J genes are TRBV28 and TRBJ1-5; 7 bases align to TRBD1. V dropped 5 bases and J dropped 5; count of bases not matched to a gene: 9. The CDR3 loop spans 15 amino acids. CDR1 and CDR2 (germline): MDHEN, SYDVKM.

CDR3 nucleotide sequence: TGTGCCACCAGCAGAGACCGAAACTACGAGCAGTACTTC. As protein: CATSRDRNYEQYF. The chain joins TRBV15 to TRBJ2-7; D unclear. The ends were cut back, 0 bases at V and 3 bases at J, with 6 bases in the middle. The germline gives CDR1 LNHNV, CDR2 YYDKDF (reference sequence). The CDR3 contains 13 residues.

The V call is TRBV20-1, the J call TRBJ2-7, with D maybe TRBD2 (6 bases). The CDR3 is made up of 11 amino acids. V lost 6 bases and J 3 bases, leaving 9 bases between the germline ends. Germline CDR1 reads DFQATT; CDR2 reads SNEGSKA (reference sequence). As DNA, the CDR3 is TGCAGTGCGGAGGGCGTCTACGAGCAGTACTTC. Protein sequence: CSAEGVYEQYF.

The V gene is TRBV4-3, the J gene TRBJ1-2; D call uncertain. The V gene's germline CDR1 is LGHNA and CDR2 YSLEER. The CDR3 extends over 14 amino acids. The germline V and J ends were trimmed by 0 bases and 4 bases, with 9 bases remaining between them. CDR3 loop: CASSQENPSYGYTF. The CDR3 DNA follows: TGCGCCAGCAGCCAAGAGAACCCGAGCTATGGCTACACCTTC.

A note on this clonotype: Being one base from a much bigger clone, this may be a read error. The chain combines TRBV24-1 with TRBJ2-1; TRBD2 aligns across 8 bases. The J call may be mistaken, given a closer DNA end match to TRBJ2-7. This CDR3 is 13 amino acids long. Germline V gene lookup returns CDR1 KGHDR and CDR2 SFDVKD. The CDR3 is CATSDWTSSEQYF. The CDR3 coding sequence is TGTGCCACCAGTGATTGGACTAGCAGTGAGCAGTACTTC.

The genes are TRBV5-1 and TRBJ1-3, with D hard to call. This CDR3 region has 16 residues. Germline loops: CDR1 SGHRS, CDR2 YFSETQ. V was clipped by 0 bases and J by 0 bases, with 10 bases between them. This CDR3 is CASSLVPVSSGNTIYF. CDR3 coding DNA: TGCGCCAGCAGCTTGGTACCGGTCAGCTCTGGAAACACCATATATTTT.

The chain couples TRBV7-9 to TRBJ2-1, with 8 nucleotides matching TRBD2. The germline V gene has CDR1 SEHNR and CDR2 FQNEAQ (reference sequence). CDR3 length equals 15 residues. V shed 5 bases and J 1 base; nucleotides not matched to a gene: 4. The CDR3 DNA sequence: TGTGCCAGCAGCCAGACTAGCGTGTCCTACAATGAGCAGTTCTTC. It translates to CASSQTSVSYNEQFF.

A few counts support this clonotype. The chain recombines TRBV11-1 with TRBJ2-3; the match to TRBD2 covers 13 bases. Germline values: CDR1 SGHAT, CDR2 FQDESV (reference sequence). This CDR3 is built from 17 residues. V gave up 4 bases and J gave up 4 bases; unmatched junction bases: 8. In DNA form, the CDR3 reads TGTGCCAGCAGCTCCGAAGTTACTAGCGGGGGGGCAGATACGCAGTATTTT. It translates to CASSSEVTSGGADTQYF.